This record concerns one TCR beta chain sequence. Only a few counts were recorded for this clone. Its antigen is unknown. Base quality data are lacking; no much larger clone is found one base away. The library was produced with PCR. The sequencer was an Illumina HiSeq 4000. High-throughput sequencing was used to profile the TCR beta-chain CDR3 region of each patient. Per the authors' processing: CDR3 differences across clinicopathological groups were used to build a classifier for discriminating distant-metastatic papillary thyroid cancer patients. To measure repertoire diversity the researchers used the Shannon index, while the Morisita-Horn index served to gauge how similar the tumor and blood repertoires were. TCRdb ran its own pipeline on the public reads, namely fastp trimming at Q25 and MiXCR clone calling, and kept in-frame beta chains. The V and J calls reflect TCRdb's pipeline rather than the authors' work. The sample data list approximately 25,000 clones, and roughly a quarter of these were observed just once. The top ten constitute approximately 20% of the sample.

No treatment had been received by any patient before thyroid surgery. Using T-cell receptor beta sequencing, the study looked back at clinical samples from patients collected from about 2011 to 2018. The data were taken from a study of metastatic and nonmetastatic thyroid tumors (dated by TCRdb to the early 2020s). At the level of the whole study: Repertoires were compared across peripheral blood and tumor or nodule tissue samples from malignant and benign thyroid patients.

General findings and caveats noted by the study authors: TCR beta diversity was reported as significantly higher in malignant tumors than in benign nodules, in both blood and tumor samples.

The sequenced sample consisted of blood. The TCR was taken from a male donor with papillary thyroid cancer or a benign thyroid nodule (not recorded which). Some clones in this sample may be carry-over from other donors' samples.

Here the CDR3 is given as CASSLWGLAGGNTGELFF. The DNA is TGTGCCAGCAGTTTGTGGGGACTAGCGGGAGGGAACACCGGGGAGCTGTTTTTT. Recombination linked TRBV28 to TRBJ2-2; the junction holds 15 bases that match TRBD2. Reading the germline V gene gives CDR1 MDHEN and CDR2 SYDVKM. After removal of 3 bases from V and 1 base from J, the junction retains 3 bases not matched to a gene. Counted from cysteine to phenylalanine, this CDR3 has 18 amino acids. Only the CDR3 portion is preserved as DNA: 54 bases, with reading frame beginning at the first base.